A selection of T cell receptor beta chains follows, all from one sample in a study of T-cell reconstitution after alpha-beta-depleted transplantation in children. TCRdb re-called the PCR reads through MiXCR, storing one row per CDR3 protein. The repertoire has about 610,000 distinct CDR3 sequences, roughly 10% of them found once; the top ten carry less than 5%. The input for sequencing was PBMCs from the stem cell graft donor, taken from the stem cell graft. The receptors stem from a human donor who donated a stem cell graft to a child with acute myeloid leukemia. CDR3s include the opening cysteine and the closing phenylalanine or tryptophan. A D gene is named only where the DNA matches it firmly. Size tells how often a clone was seen (once, few, many) or the class of an expanded clone, and some rows leave it out.

v_gene: TRBV28
abundance: -
d_gene: TRBD2
j_gene: TRBJ2-1
CDR3nt: TGTGCCAGCAGTTTCATCGGGACTAGCTCCTACGATGAGCAGTTCTTC
CDR3aa: CASSFIGTSSYDEQFF

v_gene: TRBV12-3/TRBV12-4
abundance: many
d_gene: -
j_gene: TRBJ2-1
CDR3nt: TGTGCCAGCAGTAATCCGGGACCGTCCTTCTTC
CDR3aa: CASSNPGPSFF

v_gene: TRBV11-1
abundance: few
d_gene: -
j_gene: TRBJ2-2
CDR3nt: TGTGCCAGCAGCTATAAAAGAGGGGGATATTCCGGGGAGCTGTTTTTT
CDR3aa: CASSYKRGGYSGELFF

v_gene: TRBV24-1
abundance: few
d_gene: -
j_gene: TRBJ2-2
CDR3nt: TGTGCCACCAGTGAGCCGGCGATGGGGCGGACCGGGGAGCTGTTTTTT
CDR3aa: CATSEPAMGRTGELFF

v_gene: TRBV7-2
abundance: -
d_gene: -
j_gene: TRBJ2-7
CDR3nt: TGTGCCAGCAGCCATGATCAGGGGGGCTACGAGCAGTACTTC
CDR3aa: CASSHDQGGYEQYF

v_gene: TRBV3-1
abundance: -
d_gene: -
j_gene: TRBJ1-1
CDR3nt: TGTGCCAGCAGCCAAGCGCTTGGTCTGCGTGAAGCTTTCTTT
CDR3aa: CASSQALGLREAFF

v_gene: TRBV28
abundance: -
d_gene: TRBD2
j_gene: TRBJ2-3
CDR3nt: TGTGCCAGCAGCCTTAGCGGGGCCCGCAAGGATACGCAGTATTTT
CDR3aa: CASSLSGARKDTQYF

v_gene: TRBV6-5
abundance: -
d_gene: TRBD2
j_gene: TRBJ2-1
CDR3nt: TGTGCCAGCAGTTACTTGGCTAGCGGGAGGGCCAAACATGAGCAGTTCTTC
CDR3aa: CASSYLASGRAKHEQFF

v_gene: TRBV7-6
abundance: once
d_gene: -
j_gene: TRBJ2-5
CDR3nt: TGTGCCAGCAGCTACAACAGGGCCCCACAGGACAGGACCCAGTACTTC
CDR3aa: CASSYNRAPQDRTQYF

v_gene: TRBV6-5
abundance: -
d_gene: TRBD1
j_gene: TRBJ2-7
CDR3nt: TGTGCCAGCAGTTACGGAACCGGGACAGGGGTCTACGAGCAGTACTTC
CDR3aa: CASSYGTGTGVYEQYF

v_gene: TRBV12-3/TRBV12-4
abundance: few
d_gene: TRBD1
j_gene: TRBJ2-7
CDR3nt: TGTGCCAGCAGAGAGGGACAGGGCGGCCACGAGCAGTACTTC
CDR3aa: CASREGQGGHEQYF

v_gene: TRBV12-3/TRBV12-4
abundance: few
d_gene: -
j_gene: TRBJ2-1
CDR3nt: TGTGCCAGCAGCGCGAACCCACTAGTAGACTACAATGAGCAGTTCTTC
CDR3aa: CASSANPLVDYNEQFF

v_gene: TRBV5-1
abundance: -
d_gene: -
j_gene: TRBJ2-3
CDR3nt: TGCGCCAGCAGCTTCGGACGGCTGCCCGCTACGCAGTATTTT
CDR3aa: CASSFGRLPATQYF

v_gene: TRBV24-1
abundance: many
d_gene: TRBD2
j_gene: TRBJ2-1
CDR3nt: TGTGCCACCAGTGACCAGACTAGCGGAACCTACAATGAGCAGTTCTTC
CDR3aa: CATSDQTSGTYNEQFF

v_gene: TRBV12-3/TRBV12-4
abundance: few
d_gene: -
j_gene: TRBJ2-1
CDR3nt: TGTGCCAGTCACCCCGGGGGCGCCTACAATGAGCAGTTCTTC
CDR3aa: CASHPGGAYNEQFF

v_gene: TRBV12-3/TRBV12-4
abundance: many
d_gene: -
j_gene: TRBJ2-3
CDR3nt: TGTGCCAGCAGTTCGACCGATAGCACAGATACGCAGTATTTT
CDR3aa: CASSSTDSTDTQYF

v_gene: TRBV5-1
abundance: few
d_gene: -
j_gene: TRBJ2-3
CDR3nt: TGCGCCAGCAGCCCCGAGGCAGATACGCAGTATTTT
CDR3aa: CASSPEADTQYF

v_gene: TRBV20-1
abundance: few
d_gene: -
j_gene: TRBJ2-1
CDR3nt: TGCAGTGCTAGGGTTCCCAAATACAATGAGCAGTTCTTC
CDR3aa: CSARVPKYNEQFF

v_gene: TRBV9
abundance: few
d_gene: -
j_gene: TRBJ2-1
CDR3nt: TGTGCCAGCAGCGTATGGTCTGGCTCCTACAATGAGCAGTTCTTC
CDR3aa: CASSVWSGSYNEQFF

v_gene: TRBV5-1
abundance: few
d_gene: TRBD2
j_gene: TRBJ2-5
CDR3nt: TGCGCCAGCAGCCTGCTAGCGGGAGCGCAGACCTACCAAGAGACCCAGTACTTC
CDR3aa: CASSLLAGAQTYQETQYF

v_gene: TRBV20-1
abundance: -
d_gene: TRBD1
j_gene: TRBJ1-1
CDR3nt: TGCAGTGCTAGAGTTGGGGGACAGGGAAGGACTGAAGCTTTCTTT
CDR3aa: CSARVGGQGRTEAFF

v_gene: TRBV7-2
abundance: -
d_gene: TRBD1
j_gene: TRBJ1-1
CDR3nt: TGTGCCAGCAGCCCGGGACAGGGTATTATGAACACTGAAGCTTTCTTT
CDR3aa: CASSPGQGIMNTEAFF